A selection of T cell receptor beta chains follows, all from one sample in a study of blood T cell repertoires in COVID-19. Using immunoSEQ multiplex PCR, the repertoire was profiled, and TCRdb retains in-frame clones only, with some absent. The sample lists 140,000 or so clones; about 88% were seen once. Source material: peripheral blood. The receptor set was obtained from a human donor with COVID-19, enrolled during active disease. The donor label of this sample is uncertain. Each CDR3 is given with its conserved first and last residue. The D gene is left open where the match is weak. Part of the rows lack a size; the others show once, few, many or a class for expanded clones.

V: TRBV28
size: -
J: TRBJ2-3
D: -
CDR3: CASSPNTDTQYF
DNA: TGTGCCAGCAGTCCAAATACAGATACGCAGTATTTT

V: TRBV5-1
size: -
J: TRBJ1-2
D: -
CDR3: CASSAEPQRNYGYTF
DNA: TGCGCCAGCAGCGCGGAGCCTCAGAGGAACTATGGCTACACCTTC

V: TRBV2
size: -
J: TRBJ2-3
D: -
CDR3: CASSGDGGDTDTQYF
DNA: TGTGCCAGCAGTGGCGACGGCGGAGACACAGATACGCAGTATTTT

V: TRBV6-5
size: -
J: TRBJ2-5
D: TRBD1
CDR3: CASSTGQGIETQYF
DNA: TGTGCCAGCAGTACAGGACAGGGTATAGAGACCCAGTACTTC

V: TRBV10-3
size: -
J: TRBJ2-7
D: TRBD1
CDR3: CAISQPGQGNYEQYF
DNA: TGTGCCATCAGTCAACCGGGACAGGGTAACTACGAGCAGTACTTC

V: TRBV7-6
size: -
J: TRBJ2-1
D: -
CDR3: CASSVVGTTSYNEQFF
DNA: TGTGCCAGCAGCGTAGTTGGGACAACCTCCTACAATGAGCAGTTCTTC

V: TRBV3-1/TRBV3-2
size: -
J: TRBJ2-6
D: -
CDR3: CASSQASFLSGANVLTF
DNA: TGTGCCAGCAGCCAAGCCAGTTTTCTCTCTGGGGCCAACGTCCTGACTTTC

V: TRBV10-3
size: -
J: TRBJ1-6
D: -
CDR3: CAISENGHNSPLHF
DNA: TGTGCCATCAGTGAAAATGGCCACAATTCACCCCTCCACTTT

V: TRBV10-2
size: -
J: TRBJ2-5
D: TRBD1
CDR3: CASSATGGDETQYF
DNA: TGCGCCAGCAGTGCAACAGGGGGCGACGAGACCCAGTACTTC

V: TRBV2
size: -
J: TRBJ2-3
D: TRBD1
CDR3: CASSERSGRGLYTQYF
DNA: TGTGCCAGCAGTGAAAGGTCGGGCAGGGGGCTGTATACGCAGTATTTT

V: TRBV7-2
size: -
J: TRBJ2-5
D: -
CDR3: CASSLDPRETQYF
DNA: TGTGCCAGCAGCTTAGATCCGCGGGAGACCCAGTACTTC

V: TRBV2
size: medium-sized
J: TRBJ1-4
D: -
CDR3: CASSPYEKLFF
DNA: TGTGCCAGCAGTCCATATGAAAAACTGTTTTTT

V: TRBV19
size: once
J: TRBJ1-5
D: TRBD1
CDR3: CASSFTGGGQPQHF
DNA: TGTGCCAGTAGTTTTACAGGGGGTGGTCAGCCCCAGCATTTT

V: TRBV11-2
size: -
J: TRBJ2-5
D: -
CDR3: CASTPPSGEETQYF
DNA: TGTGCCAGCACCCCCCCCTCGGGGGAAGAGACCCAGTACTTC

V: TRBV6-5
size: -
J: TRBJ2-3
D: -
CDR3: CASTPRTRGTDTQYF
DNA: TGTGCCAGCACCCCTCGCACGCGGGGCACAGATACGCAGTATTTT

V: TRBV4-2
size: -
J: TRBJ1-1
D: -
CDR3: CASSQTGGNTEAFF
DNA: TGTGCCAGCAGCCAAACGGGGGGCAACACTGAAGCTTTCTTT

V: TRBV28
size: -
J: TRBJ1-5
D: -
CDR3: CASGPGGGEASNQPQHF
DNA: TGTGCCAGCGGCCCCGGTGGGGGGGAGGCGAGCAATCAGCCCCAGCATTTT

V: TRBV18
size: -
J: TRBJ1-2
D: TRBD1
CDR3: CASSLDRGLPYGYTF
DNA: TGTGCCAGCTCACTCGACAGGGGCCTACCTTATGGCTACACCTTC

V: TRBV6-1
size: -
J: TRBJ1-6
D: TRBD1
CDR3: CASSVETGGTNSPLHF
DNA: TGTGCCAGCAGTGTAGAAACAGGGGGAACTAATTCACCCCTCCACTTT

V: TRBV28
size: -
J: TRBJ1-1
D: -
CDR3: CASQRLGLNTEAFF
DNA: TGTGCCAGCCAACGCCTAGGTCTTAACACTGAAGCTTTCTTT

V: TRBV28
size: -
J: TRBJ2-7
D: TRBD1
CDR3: CASSLSRDRDHYEQYF
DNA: TGTGCCAGCAGTTTAAGCCGGGACAGGGATCACTACGAGCAGTACTTC

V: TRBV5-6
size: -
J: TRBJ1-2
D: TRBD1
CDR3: CASSSRDRGHIRGYTF
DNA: TGTGCCAGCAGCTCCCGGGACAGGGGGCACATACGTGGCTACACCTTC

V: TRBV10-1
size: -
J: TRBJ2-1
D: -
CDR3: CASSDEGVSPNEQFF
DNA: TGCGCCAGCAGTGACGAGGGAGTATCCCCTAATGAGCAGTTCTTC

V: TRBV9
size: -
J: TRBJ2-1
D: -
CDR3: CASSLMTSHNEQFF
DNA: TGTGCCAGCAGCCTTATGACTTCTCACAATGAGCAGTTCTTC

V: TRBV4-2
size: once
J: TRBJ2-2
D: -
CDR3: CASSQDPANTGELFF
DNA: TGTGCCAGCAGCCAAGATCCCGCGAACACCGGGGAGCTGTTTTTT

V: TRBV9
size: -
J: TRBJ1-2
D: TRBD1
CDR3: CASSVLGQGADGYTF
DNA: TGTGCCAGCAGCGTTCTGGGACAGGGGGCCGATGGCTACACCTTC

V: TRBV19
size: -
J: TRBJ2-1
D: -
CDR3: CASSQGQGLYNEQFF
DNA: TGTGCCAGTAGTCAGGGTCAGGGTCTCTACAATGAGCAGTTCTTC

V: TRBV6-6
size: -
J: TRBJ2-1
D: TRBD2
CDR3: CASRGLAGAKYNEQFF
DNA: TGTGCCAGCAGGGGACTAGCGGGAGCGAAGTACAATGAGCAGTTCTTC

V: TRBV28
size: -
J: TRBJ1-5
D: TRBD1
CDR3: CASSLSGQGVQPQHF
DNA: TGTGCCAGCAGTTTATCCGGACAGGGCGTCCAGCCCCAGCATTTT

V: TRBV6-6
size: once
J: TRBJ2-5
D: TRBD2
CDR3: CASSREMGLAGDETQYF
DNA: TGTGCCAGCAGCCGAGAGATGGGACTAGCGGGGGATGAGACCCAGTACTTC

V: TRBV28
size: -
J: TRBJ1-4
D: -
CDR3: CASRRTVFEKLFF
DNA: TGTGCCAGCAGGAGGACTGTCTTTGAAAAACTGTTTTTT

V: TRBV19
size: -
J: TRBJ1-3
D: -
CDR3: CASSIQAAGNTIYF
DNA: TGTGCCAGTAGTATTCAGGCAGCTGGAAACACCATATATTTT

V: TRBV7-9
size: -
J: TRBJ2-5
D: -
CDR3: CASSLPRAVETQYF
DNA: TGTGCCAGCAGCTTACCCCGCGCGGTAGAGACCCAGTACTTC

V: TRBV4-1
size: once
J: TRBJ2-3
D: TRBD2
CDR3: CASSRTGTSGEDTQYF
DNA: TGCGCCAGCAGCCGGACCGGGACTAGCGGAGAAGATACGCAGTATTTT

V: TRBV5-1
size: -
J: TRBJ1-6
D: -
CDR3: CASSLDRAGNSPLHF
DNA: TGCGCCAGCAGCTTGGACAGGGCTGGTAATTCACCCCTCCACTTT

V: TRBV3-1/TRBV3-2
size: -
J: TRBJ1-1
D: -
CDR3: CASSPRLFGQDTEAFF
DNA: TGTGCCAGCAGCCCGCGTTTATTTGGGCAGGACACTGAAGCTTTCTTT

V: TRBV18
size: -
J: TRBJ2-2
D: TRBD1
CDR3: CASSPRGTANTGELFF
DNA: TGTGCCAGCTCACCACGGGGGACAGCAAACACCGGGGAGCTGTTTTTT

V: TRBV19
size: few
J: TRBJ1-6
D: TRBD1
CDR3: CASSDDRAYNSPLHF
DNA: TGTGCCAGTAGTGACGACAGGGCCTATAATTCACCCCTCCACTTT

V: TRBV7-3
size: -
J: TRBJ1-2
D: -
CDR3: CASSPNGQDGYTF
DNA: TGTGCCAGCAGCCCCAACGGTCAGGATGGCTACACCTTC

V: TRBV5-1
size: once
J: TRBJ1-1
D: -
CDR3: CASSLALTGNTEAFF
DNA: TGCGCCAGCAGCTTGGCACTGACAGGAAACACTGAAGCTTTCTTT